The sequence of this T cell receptor beta chain was determined in a study of response to subunit inactivated influenza vaccine. Study-wide points: A suggestion made by the authors is that each seasonal influenza vaccination recruits few new T cells.

The CDR3 loop spans 15 amino acids. The V and J ends lost 5 bases and 5 bases, in that order; junction bases with no gene match: 5. MiXCR, run by TCRdb on the RT-PCR reads, gives a single entry per CDR3 protein. The data show approximately 680,000 distinct CDR3 sequences, with more than 15% seen just once and 11% held by the top ten. This clonotype was counted between two and nine times. The antigen remains unidentified. The chain couples TRBV12-3 or TRBV12-4 to TRBJ1-5; 11 bases fit TRBD1. This receptor was identified in a man aged 45-65 years who received an inactivated influenza vaccine. This specimen consisted of PBMCs from blood, obtained approximately 12 days after vaccination. This chain's CDR3 is CASSPGTGGDQPQHF. CDR3 nucleotide sequence: TGTGCCAGCAGTCCCGGGACAGGGGGAGATCAGCCCCAGCATTTT.